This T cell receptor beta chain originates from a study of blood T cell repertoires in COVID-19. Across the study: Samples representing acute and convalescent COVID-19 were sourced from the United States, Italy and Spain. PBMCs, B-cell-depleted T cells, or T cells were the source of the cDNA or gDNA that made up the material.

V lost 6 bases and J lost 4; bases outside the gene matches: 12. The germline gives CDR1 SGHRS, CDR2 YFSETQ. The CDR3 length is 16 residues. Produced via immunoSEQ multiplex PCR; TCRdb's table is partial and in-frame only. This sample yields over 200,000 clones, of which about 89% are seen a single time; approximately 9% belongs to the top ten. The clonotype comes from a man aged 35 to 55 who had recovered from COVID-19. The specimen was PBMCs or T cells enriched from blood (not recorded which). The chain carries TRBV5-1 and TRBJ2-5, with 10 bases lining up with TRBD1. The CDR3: CASTYGQGGYGETQYF. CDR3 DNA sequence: TGCGCCAGCACCTACGGACAGGGGGGATACGGAGAGACCCAGTACTTC. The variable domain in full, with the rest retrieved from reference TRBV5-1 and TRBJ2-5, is KAGVTQTPRYLIKTRGQQVTLSCSPISGHRSVSWYQQTPGQGLQFLFEYFSETQRNKGNFPGRFSGRQFSNSRSEMNVSTLELGDSALYLCASTYGQGGYGETQYFGPGTRLLVL.